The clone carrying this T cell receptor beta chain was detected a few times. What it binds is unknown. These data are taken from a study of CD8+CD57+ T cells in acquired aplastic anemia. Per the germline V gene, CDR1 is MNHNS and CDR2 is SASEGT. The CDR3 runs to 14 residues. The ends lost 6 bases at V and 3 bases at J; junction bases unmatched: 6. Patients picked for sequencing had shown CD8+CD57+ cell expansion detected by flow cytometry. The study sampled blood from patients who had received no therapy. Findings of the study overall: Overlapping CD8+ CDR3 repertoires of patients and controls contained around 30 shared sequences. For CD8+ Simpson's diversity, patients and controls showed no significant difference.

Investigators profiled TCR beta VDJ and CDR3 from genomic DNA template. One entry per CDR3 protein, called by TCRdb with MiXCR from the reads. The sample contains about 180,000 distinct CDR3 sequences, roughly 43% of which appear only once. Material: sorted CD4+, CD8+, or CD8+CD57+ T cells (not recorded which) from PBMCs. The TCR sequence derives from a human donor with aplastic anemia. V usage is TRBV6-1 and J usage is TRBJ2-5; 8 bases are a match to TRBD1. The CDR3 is CASRGDRIEETQYF. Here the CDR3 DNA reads TGTGCCAGCAGAGGGGACAGGATAGAAGAGACCCAGTACTTC.